Shown below are 4 T cell receptor beta chains from a single sample sequenced in a study of graft-versus-host responses after intestinal transplantation (dated by TCRdb to 2020 to 2022). Library preparation was by the immunoSEQ multiplex PCR assay. TCRdb's version of the immuneACCESS table is confined to in-frame rearrangements and falls short of the full clone set. An unresolved V gene accounts for under half of the shortfall where checked; the remainder is of unknown origin. This sample gives tens of thousands of clones in total; approximately 89% of them show up just once. In total, the top ten clones hold 0.3% to 0.45% of the sample. The antigens for these receptors are not known. This sample's time point label indicates: cells obtained before transplantation from donor or recipient. The sequenced sample was unstimulated CD4+ T cells sorted from spleen or lymph node cells, obtained before transplant. Source of these receptors: a human donor who was the organ donor for an intestinal transplant.

The rearrangement joins TRBV19 to TRBJ2-5, with TRBD1 matching 7 bases. J gave up 1 base and V 2 bases, and 7 bases lay outside the gene matches. CDR3 length equals 16 residues. Germline values: CDR1 LNHDA, CDR2 SQIVND (reference sequence). The CDR3 DNA sequence: TGTGCCAGTAGTATATGGGCAGGGGGAATCCAAGAGACCCAGTACTTC. Its protein product is CASSIWAGGIQETQYF.

The V call is TRBV10-3, the J call TRBJ2-6; possible D gene TRBD1, 6 bases. Deletions cut 3 bases from V and 2 bases from J, with 11 bases between. The CDR3 is made up of 16 amino acids. The germline V gene encodes CDR1 ENHRY and CDR2 SYGVKD. The CDR3 spells CAISESPGAGANVLTF. CDR3 bases: TGTGCCATCAGTGAATCCCCAGGGGCTGGGGCCAACGTCCTGACTTTC.

This chain connects TRBV28 to TRBJ1-5, with D hard to call. Trimming shortened V by 10 bases and J by 3 bases, and 16 bases separated the two germline ends. CDR3 length: 14 residues. Germline CDR1 is MDHEN and CDR2 is SYDVKM. The CDR3 bases are TGTGCCACCGCATCCGGGAACTACAATCAGCCCCAGCATTTT. Encoded protein: CATASGNYNQPQHF.

The genes are TRBV5-1 and TRBJ1-2; D call uncertain. Germline loops: CDR1 SGHRS, CDR2 YFSETQ. CDR3 length equals 14 residues. V was shortened by 4 bases and J by 2 bases, with 12 bases between the two germline ends. The CDR3 loop is CASSLRSANYGYTF. For the CDR3, the DNA is TGCGCCAGCAGCCTGAGATCAGCGAACTATGGCTACACCTTC.